This T cell receptor (beta chain) is from a study of blood T cell repertoires in COVID-19. Across the study: The United States, Italy and Spain provided the acute and convalescent COVID-19 samples. T cells, B-cell-depleted T cells, or PBMCs provided the cDNA or gDNA that served as material.

This CDR3 is 14 amino acids long. CDR1 and CDR2 from the germline V gene are SGHVS and FQNEAQ. V lost 5 bases to trimming and J lost 1 base, with 12 bases between them. TCRdb's table, derived via immunoSEQ multiplex PCR, lists solely in-frame clones and lacks some. The data hold roughly 150,000 clones, with more than 75% observed a single time. Enrollment of patients from Seattle took place during active infection, with longitudinal follow-up. Input material: peripheral blood. The clonotype originates from a woman aged 70-85 years with COVID-19, enrolled during active disease. The genes are TRBV7-8 and TRBJ2-7, with TRBD1 as a possible D gene (5 bases). CDR3 DNA: TGTGCCAGCAGCGGGGCCGAGTATTCCTACGAGCAGTACTTC. Its translation is CASSGAEYSYEQYF.